The 21 T cell receptor beta chains reported below all come from one sample, sequenced in a study of T cell changes during pregnancy in multiple sclerosis. Sequenced by immunoSEQ multiplex PCR; TCRdb stores in-frame clones only, minus some. The sample records about 77,000 clones, about 92% being singletons. The starting material was peripheral blood, obtained after pregnancy. The receptors derive from a female donor in good health, enrolled as a control in a pregnancy study.

The V call is TRBV11-3, the J call TRBJ1-2; unclear D gene. The CDR3 is 15 residues long. V was shortened by 5 bases and J by 4 bases, with 17 bases between the two germline ends. Germline V gene data show CDR1 as SGHNT and CDR2 as YENEEA. The CDR3 protein is CASSRTWGGGYGYTF. The DNA for the CDR3 is TGTGCCAGCAGCCGAACTTGGGGAGGAGGCTATGGCTACACCTTC.

This clone was found once. The CDR3 reads CASSLGGLAAYNEQFF. DNA of the CDR3: TGTGCCAGCAGCTTAGGGGGACTAGCTGCCTACAATGAGCAGTTCTTC. The chain has TRBV7-3 and TRBJ2-1, with 9 positions matching TRBD2. The V and J ends lost 2 bases and 2 bases, in that order; junction bases with no gene match: 4. Looked up from germline, CDR1 is SGHTA and CDR2 is FQGTGA. This CDR3 has 16 amino acids.

The J gene is TRBJ1-2, the V gene TRBV29-1; TRBD1 aligns across 7 bases. The CDR3 has 13 residues. The V gene end was trimmed by 7 bases and the J gene end by 6 bases; junction bases not matched to a gene: 11. In germline, CDR1 is SQVTM, CDR2 ANQGSEA. CDR3 sequence (DNA): TGCAGCGCTGACGTAAAGGGGGCGGATGGCTACACCTTC. It is translated as CSADVKGADGYTF. The complete variable domain, with remaining parts taken from reference TRBV29-1 and TRBJ1-2, reads SAVISQKPSRDICQRGTSLTIQCQVDSQVTMMFWYRQQPGQSLTLIATANQGSEATYESGFVIDKFPISRPNLTFSTLTVSNMSPEDSSIYLCSADVKGADGYTFGSGTRLTVV.

The CDR3: CASSVTSGSYEQYF. CDR3 in DNA: TGTGCCAGCAGCGTGACTAGCGGTTCCTACGAGCAGTACTTC. The chain uses TRBV11-3 and TRBJ2-7; 9 bases fit TRBD2. The CDR3 is made up of 14 amino acids. The V gene's germline CDR1 is SGHNT and CDR2 YENEEA. Unmatched junction bases numbered 3, after V lost 5 bases and J lost 1 base.

The chain links TRBV2 to TRBJ1-2; D is uncertain. V was clipped by 6 bases and J by 4 bases, with 12 bases between them. The CDR3 consists of 13 residues. The germline V gene has CDR1 SNHLY and CDR2 FYNNEI. CDR3 DNA: TGTGCCAGCAGGGGCTCAGGCAGCTATGGCTACACCTTC. Protein: CASRGSGSYGYTF.

V usage is TRBV29-1 and J usage is TRBJ2-5; D may be TRBD1 (6 bases). The end of the DNA fits TRBJ2-7 better, so the J call may be wrong. The CDR3 runs 14 residues. Looked up from germline, CDR1 is SQVTM and CDR2 is ANQGSEA. CDR3 sequence reads: CSVEGGAGDYEQYF. The CDR3 DNA reads as TGCAGCGTTGAAGGAGGGGCAGGGGACTACGAGCAGTACTTC.

The chain carries TRBV7-9 and TRBJ1-2; TRBD1 aligns across 8 bases. The germline gives CDR1 SEHNR, CDR2 FQNEAQ (reference sequence). J gave up 6 bases and V 5 bases, and 20 bases lay outside the gene matches. The CDR3 contains 18 residues. The CDR3 spells CASSPSSAGQGILNGYTF. In DNA form, the CDR3 reads TGTGCCAGCAGCCCTAGCTCCGCTGGACAGGGAATTCTTAATGGCTACACCTTC.

The rearrangement joins TRBV6-1 to TRBJ1-5; tentative D call: TRBD1 (5 bases). Germline V lookup: CDR1 MNHNS, CDR2 SASEGT. V was pared by 3 bases and J by 1 base, with 13 bases between. The CDR3 totals 16 residues. CDR3 DNA sequence: TGTGCCAGCAGTGAGGGGCCGATCGGGAGCAATCAGCCCCAGCATTTT. This translates into CASSEGPIGSNQPQHF.

The chain has TRBV5-1 and TRBJ2-3; D may be TRBD2 (5 bases). Germline assignment: CDR1 SGHRS and CDR2 YFSETQ. Trimming removed 0 bases at V and 6 bases at J, with 11 bases between. The CDR3 is 14 amino acids. The CDR3 DNA is TGCGCCAGCAGCTTGGGAGGGTCCCCGGATACGCAGTATTTT. Its protein product is CASSLGGSPDTQYF.

The chain uses TRBV2 and TRBJ1-1; D is ambiguous. Trimming pared 7 bases from V and 0 bases from J, leaving 15 bases between. This CDR3 has 15 amino acids. Germline CDR1 is SNHLY and CDR2 is FYNNEI. DNA of the CDR3: TGTGCCAGCAAAAAAAGTACTTCCATGAACACTGAAGCTTTCTTT. Its protein product is CASKKSTSMNTEAFF.

This sequence joins TRBV5-1 and TRBJ1-2, with D perhaps TRBD1 (5 bases). The length of the CDR3 is 15 residues. V lost 4 bases to trimming and J lost 4 bases, with 17 bases between them. Germline V gene sequence: CDR1 SGHRS, CDR2 YFSETQ. CDR3 sequence: CASSGFPRASYGYTF. The CDR3 DNA sequence: TGCGCCAGCAGCGGATTCCCCAGGGCCAGCTATGGCTACACCTTC.

J is TRBJ2-1 and V is TRBV7-9, with a tentative D call TRBD2 (5 bases). V was shortened by 5 bases and J by 0 bases, with 11 bases between the two germline ends. The length of the CDR3 is 15 residues. The germline V gene has CDR1 SEHNR and CDR2 FQNEAQ (reference sequence). The CDR3 DNA reads as TGTGCCAGCAGCCAGACTAAGAGCTCCTACAATGAGCAGTTCTTC. Its protein is CASSQTKSSYNEQFF.

The CDR3 nucleotides are TGCGCCAGCAGCGAGACAGGGGGGAACACCTACGAGCAGTACTTC. It yields the protein CASSETGGNTYEQYF. This chain uses TRBV5-1 with TRBJ2-7; 9 bases align to TRBD1. With V trimmed by 4 bases and J by 2 bases, 7 bases remained unmatched. CDR3 length: 15 amino acids. The germline gives CDR1 SGHRS, CDR2 YFSETQ.

V gene TRBV27 combines with J gene TRBJ1-1, with 10 bases that match TRBD1. V lost 5 bases, J lost 0 bases, and 3 bases stayed unmatched. CDR3 size: 15 residues. Germline V CDR1 and CDR2: MNHEY, SMNVEV (reference sequence). CDR3 protein: CASSGTGDLNTEAFF. The CDR3 bases are TGTGCCAGCAGTGGGACAGGGGATTTGAACACTGAAGCTTTCTTT.

CDR3 DNA: TGTGCCAGCAGCTTAAAACTTAGGAGGGACAGCTCCTACGAGCAGTACTTC. As protein: CASSLKLRRDSSYEQYF. V usage is TRBV7-3 and J usage is TRBJ2-7; possibly TRBD1 for D (7 bases). Germline lookup yields CDR1 SGHTA and CDR2 FQGTGA. The V end lost 1 base, the J end lost 0 bases, and 16 bases lay between the germline ends. This CDR3 has 17 amino acids.

This CDR3 reads CASWGTEGNTIYF. The CDR3 DNA reads TGTGCCAGCTGGGGGACAGAAGGAAACACCATATATTTT. The gene calls are TRBV2 and TRBJ1-3; the match to TRBD1 covers 7 bases. Germline loops: CDR1 SNHLY, CDR2 FYNNEI. J was trimmed by 4 bases and V by 8 bases; bases with no gene match: 5. The CDR3 consists of 13 residues.

The rearrangement links TRBV29-1 to TRBJ1-3; D gene uncertain. Deletions cut 4 bases from V and 0 bases from J, with 13 bases between. The CDR3 is made up of 15 amino acids. CDR1 SQVTM and CDR2 ANQGSEA come from the germline V gene. CDR3 region: CSVVSTPLSGNTIYF. The CDR3 DNA follows: TGCAGCGTTGTATCCACCCCACTCTCTGGAAACACCATATATTTT.

The J gene is TRBJ2-3, the V gene TRBV10-1; D unclear. Germline values: CDR1 WNHNN, CDR2 SYGVQD (reference sequence). The CDR3 sequence is 16 residues long. Trimming took 8 bases from V and 1 from J, leaving 19 bases between them. The CDR3 loop reads CASLVRPSFGTDTQYF. CDR3 nucleotides: TGCGCCAGCTTGGTTAGGCCTAGTTTTGGCACAGATACGCAGTATTTT.

The chain recombines TRBV6-5 with TRBJ1-2, with a tentative D call TRBD1 (5 bases). V was trimmed by 4 bases and J by 6 bases, leaving 21 bases between them. Per the germline V gene, CDR1 is MNHEY and CDR2 is SVGAGI. The CDR3 consists of 16 residues. The DNA for the CDR3 is TGTGCCAGCAGTTGGACACCCTTCCGCAGGAATAATGGCTACACCTTC. As protein: CASSWTPFRRNNGYTF.

V and J are TRBV7-2 and TRBJ1-1; D remains ambiguous. The V gene lost 1 base and the J gene lost 1 base, with 10 bases spanning the gap. CDR1 is SGHTA, CDR2 FQGNSA, per germline. The CDR3 runs 15 residues. Here the CDR3 DNA reads TGTGCCAGCAGCTTAGGAATTGCGGGGAACACTGAAGCTTTCTTT. Its protein product is CASSLGIAGNTEAFF.

The CDR3 region is CASSDGQHTDTQYF. The CDR3 DNA reads as TGCGCCAGCAGTGATGGACAGCACACAGATACGCAGTATTTT. This chain uses TRBV5-1 with TRBJ2-3; maybe TRBD1 (6 bases). Germline assignment: CDR1 SGHRS and CDR2 YFSETQ. Trimming cost V 5 bases and J 2 bases, with 12 bases left between them. The CDR3 consists of 14 residues.